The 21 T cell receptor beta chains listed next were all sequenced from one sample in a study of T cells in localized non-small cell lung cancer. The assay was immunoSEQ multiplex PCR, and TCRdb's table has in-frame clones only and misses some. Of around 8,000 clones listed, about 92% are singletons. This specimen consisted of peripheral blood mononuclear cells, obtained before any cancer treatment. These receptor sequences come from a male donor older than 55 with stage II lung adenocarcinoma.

The CDR3 DNA reads as TGTGCCAGCAGCTTAGAGCAGGGGCGGAACTATGGCTACACCTTC. Translating it yields CASSLEQGRNYGYTF. V usage is TRBV11-2 and J usage is TRBJ1-2; D possibly corresponds to TRBD1 (6 bases). V lost 0 bases and J lost 2, with 10 bases in between. The CDR3 is made up of 15 amino acids. Germline CDR1 and CDR2: SGHAT and FQNNGV.

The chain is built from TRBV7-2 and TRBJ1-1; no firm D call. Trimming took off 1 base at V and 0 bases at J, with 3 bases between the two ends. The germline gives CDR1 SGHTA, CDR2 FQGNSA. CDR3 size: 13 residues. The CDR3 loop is CASSLGMNTEAFF. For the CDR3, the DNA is TGTGCCAGCAGCTTAGGCATGAACACTGAAGCTTTCTTT.

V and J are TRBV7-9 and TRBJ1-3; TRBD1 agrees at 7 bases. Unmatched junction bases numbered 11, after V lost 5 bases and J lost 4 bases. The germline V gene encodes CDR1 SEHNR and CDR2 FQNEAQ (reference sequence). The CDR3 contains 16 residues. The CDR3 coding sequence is TGTGCCAGCAGCCCCCGGACAGGAAAGGTCGGAAACACCATATATTTT. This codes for CASSPRTGKVGNTIYF.

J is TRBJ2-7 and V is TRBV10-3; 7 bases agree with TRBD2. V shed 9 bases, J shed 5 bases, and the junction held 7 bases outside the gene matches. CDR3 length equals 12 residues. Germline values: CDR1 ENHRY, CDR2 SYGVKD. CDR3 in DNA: TGTGCCATAGCGGGGACGGTCGACGAGCAGTACTTC. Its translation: CAIAGTVDEQYF.

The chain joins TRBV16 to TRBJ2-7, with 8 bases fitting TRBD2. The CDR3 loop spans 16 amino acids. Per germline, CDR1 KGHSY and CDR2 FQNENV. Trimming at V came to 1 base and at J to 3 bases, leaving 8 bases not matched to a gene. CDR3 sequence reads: CASSQFGGGPNYEQYF. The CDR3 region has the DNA TGTGCCAGCAGCCAATTCGGCGGGGGGCCCAACTACGAGCAGTACTTC.

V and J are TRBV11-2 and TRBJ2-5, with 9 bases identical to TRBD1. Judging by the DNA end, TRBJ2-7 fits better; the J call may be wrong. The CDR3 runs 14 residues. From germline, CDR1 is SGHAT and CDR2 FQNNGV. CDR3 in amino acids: CASSLGTGSYEQYF. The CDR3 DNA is TGTGCCAGCAGCCTCGGGACAGGGTCCTACGAGCAGTACTTC.

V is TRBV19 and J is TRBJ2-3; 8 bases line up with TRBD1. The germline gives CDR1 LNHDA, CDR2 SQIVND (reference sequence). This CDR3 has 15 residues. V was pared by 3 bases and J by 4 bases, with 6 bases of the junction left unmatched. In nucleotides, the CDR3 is TGTGCCAGTAGTATCCCCGGACAGGGACCAGATACGCAGTATTTT. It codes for CASSIPGQGPDTQYF.

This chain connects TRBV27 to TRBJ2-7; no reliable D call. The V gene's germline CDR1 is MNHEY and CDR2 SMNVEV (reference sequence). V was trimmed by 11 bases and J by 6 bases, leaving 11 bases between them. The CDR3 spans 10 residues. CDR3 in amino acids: CACGASEQYF. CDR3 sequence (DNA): TGTGCCTGCGGAGCGTCCGAGCAGTACTTC.

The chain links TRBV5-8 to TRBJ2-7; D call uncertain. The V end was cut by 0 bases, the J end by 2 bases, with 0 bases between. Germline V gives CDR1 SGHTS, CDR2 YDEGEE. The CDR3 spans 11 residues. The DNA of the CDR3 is TGTGCCAGCAGCTTGGCCTACGAGCAGTACTTC. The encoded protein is CASSLAYEQYF.

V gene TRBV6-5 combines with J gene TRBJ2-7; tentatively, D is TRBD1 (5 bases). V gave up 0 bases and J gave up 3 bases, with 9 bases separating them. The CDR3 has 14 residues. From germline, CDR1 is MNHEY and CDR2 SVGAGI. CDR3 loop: CASSYSDSYYEQYF. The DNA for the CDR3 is TGTGCCAGCAGTTACTCAGACAGCTACTACGAGCAGTACTTC.

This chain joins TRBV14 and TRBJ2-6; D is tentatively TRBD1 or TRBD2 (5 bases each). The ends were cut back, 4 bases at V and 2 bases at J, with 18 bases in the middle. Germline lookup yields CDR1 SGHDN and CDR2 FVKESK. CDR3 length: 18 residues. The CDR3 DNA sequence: TGTGCCAGCAGCCGAGAGGGGCAGGTTTTAGCTGGGGCCAACGTCCTGACTTTC. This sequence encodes CASSREGQVLAGANVLTF. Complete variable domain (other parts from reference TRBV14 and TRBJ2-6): EAGVTQFPSHSVIEKGQTVTLRCDPISGHDNLYWYRRVMGKEIKFLLHFVKESKQDESGMPNNRFLAERTGGTYSTLKVQPAELEDSGVYFCASSREGQVLAGANVLTFGAGSRLTVL.

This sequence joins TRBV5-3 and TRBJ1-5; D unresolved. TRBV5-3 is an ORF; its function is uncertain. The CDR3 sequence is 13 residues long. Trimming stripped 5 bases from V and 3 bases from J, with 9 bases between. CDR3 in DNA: TGTGCCAGAAGGGTAGTTCCCAATCAGCCCCAGCATTTT. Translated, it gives CARRVVPNQPQHF.

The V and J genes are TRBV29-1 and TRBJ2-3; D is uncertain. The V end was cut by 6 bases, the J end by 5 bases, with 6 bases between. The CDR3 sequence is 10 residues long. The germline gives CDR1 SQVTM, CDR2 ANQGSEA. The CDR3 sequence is CSVSRDTQYF. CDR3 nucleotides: TGCAGCGTATCCAGAGATACGCAGTATTTT.

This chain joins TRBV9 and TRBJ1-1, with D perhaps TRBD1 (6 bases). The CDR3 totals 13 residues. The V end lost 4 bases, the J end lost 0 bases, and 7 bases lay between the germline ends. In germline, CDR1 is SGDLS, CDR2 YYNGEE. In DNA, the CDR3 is TGTGCCAGCAGCAGGGGGTTGAACACTGAAGCTTTCTTT. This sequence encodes CASSRGLNTEAFF.

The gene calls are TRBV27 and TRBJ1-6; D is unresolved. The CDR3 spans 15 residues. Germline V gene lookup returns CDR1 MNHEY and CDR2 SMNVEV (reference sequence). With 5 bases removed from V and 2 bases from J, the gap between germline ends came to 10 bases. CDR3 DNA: TGTGCCAGCAGTCCCTCGGGTGCCTATAATTCACCCCTCCACTTT. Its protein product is CASSPSGAYNSPLHF.

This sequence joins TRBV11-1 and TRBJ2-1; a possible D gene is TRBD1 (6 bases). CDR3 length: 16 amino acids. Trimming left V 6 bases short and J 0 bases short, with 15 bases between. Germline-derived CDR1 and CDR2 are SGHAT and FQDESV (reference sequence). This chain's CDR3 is CASRPRTATSYNEQFF. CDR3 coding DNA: TGTGCCAGCAGACCGAGGACAGCAACCTCCTACAATGAGCAGTTCTTC. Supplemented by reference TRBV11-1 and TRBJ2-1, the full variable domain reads EAEVAQSPRYKITEKSQAVAFWCDPISGHATLYWYRQILGQGPELLVQFQDESVVDDSQLPKDRFSAERLKGVDSTLKIQPAELGDSAMYLCASRPRTATSYNEQFFGPGTRLTVL.

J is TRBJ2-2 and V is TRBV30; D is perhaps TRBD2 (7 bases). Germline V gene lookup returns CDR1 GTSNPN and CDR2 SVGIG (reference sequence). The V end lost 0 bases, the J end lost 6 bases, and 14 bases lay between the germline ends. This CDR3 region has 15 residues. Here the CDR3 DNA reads TGTGCCTGGAGTGTACTCGGGGGGCCAGCCGGGGAGCTGTTTTTT. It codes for CAWSVLGGPAGELFF.

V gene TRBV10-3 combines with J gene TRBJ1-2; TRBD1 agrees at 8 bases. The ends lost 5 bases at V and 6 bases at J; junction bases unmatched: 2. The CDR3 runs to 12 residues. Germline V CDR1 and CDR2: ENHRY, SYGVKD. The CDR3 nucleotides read TGTGCCATCAGTACAGGGGGGAATGGCTACACCTTC. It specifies CAISTGGNGYTF.

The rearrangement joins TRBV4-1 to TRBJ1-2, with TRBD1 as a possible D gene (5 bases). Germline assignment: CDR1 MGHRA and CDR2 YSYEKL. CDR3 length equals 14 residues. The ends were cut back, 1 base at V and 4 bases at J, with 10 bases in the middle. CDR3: CASSQGPRGYGYTF. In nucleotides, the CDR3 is TGCGCCAGCAGCCAAGGACCGAGGGGCTATGGCTACACCTTC.

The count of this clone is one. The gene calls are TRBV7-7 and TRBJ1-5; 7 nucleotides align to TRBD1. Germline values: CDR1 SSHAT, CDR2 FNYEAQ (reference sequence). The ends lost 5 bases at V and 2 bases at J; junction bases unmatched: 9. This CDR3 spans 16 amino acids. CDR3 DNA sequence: TGTGCCAGCAGCCCAACCAGGGGGTCGGGCAATCAGCCCCAGCATTTT. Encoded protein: CASSPTRGSGNQPQHF.

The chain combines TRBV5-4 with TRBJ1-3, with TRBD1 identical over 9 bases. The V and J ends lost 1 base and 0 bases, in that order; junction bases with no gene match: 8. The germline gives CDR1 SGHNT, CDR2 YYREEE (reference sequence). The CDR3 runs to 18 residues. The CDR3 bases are TGTGCCAGCAGCTTGATCGTGACAGGGGGTTTCTCTGGAAACACCATATATTTT. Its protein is CASSLIVTGGFSGNTIYF. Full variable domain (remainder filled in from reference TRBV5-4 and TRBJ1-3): ETGVTQSPTHLIKTRGQQVTLRCSSQSGHNTVSWYQQALGQGPQFIFQYYREEENGRGNFPPRFSGLQFPNYSSELNVNALELDDSALYLCASSLIVTGGFSGNTIYFGEGSWLTVV.